Listed here are 8 T cell receptor beta chains from one sample, sequenced in a study of Graves' ophthalmopathy and Graves' hyperthyroidism. RNA transcripts provided the template for amplifying TCR beta CDR3 regions. Following a first-round RT-PCR that used HTBI primers, a second-round multiplex PCR was carried out. Each CDR3 protein gets one entry after TCRdb re-called the multiplex PCR reads with MiXCR. The table records about 640,000 distinct CDR3 sequences, about 41% of them present only once. The source material was peripheral blood. The receptors derive from an adult man with Graves' ophthalmopathy.

The chain carries TRBV7-3 and TRBJ2-6; 7 bases align to TRBD2. The CDR3 consists of 14 residues. Germline values: CDR1 SGHTA, CDR2 FQGTGA. The ends lost 5 bases at V and 10 bases at J; junction bases unmatched: 8. Here the CDR3 reads CASSIGYGGNVLTF. In nucleotides, the CDR3 is TGTGCCAGCAGCATAGGGTACGGGGGGAACGTCCTGACTTTC.

The table lists this clonotype with many counts. The chain is built from TRBV10-2 and TRBJ1-4; no definite D call. V lost 6 bases, J lost 7 bases, and 15 bases lay in between. The CDR3 covers 14 residues. Germline CDR1 reads WSHSY; CDR2 reads SAAADI. The CDR3 bases are TGCGCCAGCAGCGGTACGGGCCCCTTTGAAAAACTGTTTTTT. Translating gives CASSGTGPFEKLFF.

The chain joins TRBV15 to TRBJ2-7; the D gene is possibly TRBD2 (5 bases). V gave up 10 bases and J gave up 3 bases, with 19 bases separating them. CDR3 length equals 14 residues. In germline, CDR1 is LNHNV, CDR2 YYDKDF (reference sequence). CDR3 sequence: CASSFSTGGYEQYF. CDR3 in DNA: TGTGCCAGCAGTTTTTCCACCGGAGGCTACGAGCAGTACTTC.

Ten or more counts support this clonotype. This rearrangement joins TRBV2 to TRBJ2-7; D is unresolved. The CDR3 runs 14 residues. Germline V lookup: CDR1 SNHLY, CDR2 FYNNEI. V lost 3 bases and J lost 1, with 10 bases in between. CDR3 sequence: CASSDRGGSYEQYF. The CDR3, as DNA: TGTGCCAGCAGTGATCGTGGCGGATCCTACGAGCAGTACTTC.

Comment on this clonotype: A much larger clone differs from this one at a single base, so this may be a read error. V is TRBV4-3 and J is TRBJ1-2, with D possibly being TRBD1 (5 bases). CDR3 length: 14 residues. The V gene lost 8 bases and the J gene lost 4 bases, with 17 bases spanning the gap. Germline V gene data show CDR1 as LGHNA and CDR2 as YSLEER. CDR3 sequence reads: CASGPREGTYGYTF. The CDR3 bases are TGCGCCAGCGGCCCGAGGGAAGGGACCTATGGCTACACCTTC.

Here the CDR3 reads CASRSTGTEAFF. The CDR3 DNA sequence: TGTGCCAGCAGATCGACAGGGACTGAAGCTTTCTTT. The chain couples TRBV7-2 to TRBJ1-1; 7 positions match TRBD1. Losses at the gene ends were 6 bases for V and 5 bases for J; bases not matched to a gene: 3. Germline V gives CDR1 SGHTA, CDR2 FQGNSA. This CDR3 is 12 amino acids long.

The rearrangement joins TRBV9 to TRBJ2-5; D is unresolved. Germline CDR1 SGDLS, CDR2 YYNGEE. CDR3 length: 13 residues. The V and J ends lost 4 bases and 5 bases respectively, with 12 bases between them. CDR3 in amino acids: CASSPRIGETQYF. In DNA, the CDR3 is TGTGCCAGCAGCCCCCGGATTGGGGAGACCCAGTACTTC.

The V and J genes are TRBV7-2 and TRBJ2-7, with TRBD2 as a possible D gene (5 bases). This CDR3 spans 13 amino acids. CDR1 and CDR2 from the germline V gene are SGHTA and FQGNSA. Trimming left V 1 base short and J 6 bases short, with 10 bases between. CDR3 residues: CASSLGLASEQYF. In DNA, the CDR3 is TGTGCCAGCAGCTTAGGGCTAGCTAGCGAGCAGTACTTC.